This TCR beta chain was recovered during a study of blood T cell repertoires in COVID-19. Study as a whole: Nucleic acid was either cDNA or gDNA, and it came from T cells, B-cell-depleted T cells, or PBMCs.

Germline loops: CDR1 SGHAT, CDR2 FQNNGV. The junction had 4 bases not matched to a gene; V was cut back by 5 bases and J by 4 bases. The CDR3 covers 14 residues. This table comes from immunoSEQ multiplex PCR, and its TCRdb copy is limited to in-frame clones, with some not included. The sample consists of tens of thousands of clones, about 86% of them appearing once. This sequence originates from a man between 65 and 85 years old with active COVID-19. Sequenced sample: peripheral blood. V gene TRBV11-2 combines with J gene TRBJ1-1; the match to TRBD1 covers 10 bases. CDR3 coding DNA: TGTGCCAGCAGCAAGACAGGGGGCATCACTGAAGCTTTCTTT. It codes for CASSKTGGITEAFF.